These T cell receptor beta chains were read from a single sample in a study of CD8 T cells in ankylosing spondylitis. TCRdb redid the calling of the 5' RACE reads with MiXCR, one entry per CDR3 protein. This table holds some 800,000 distinct CDR3 sequences, about 12% found once. The sample was blood, either unsorted or a sorted T cell fraction (not recorded which). The receptors originated from a male donor with ankylosing spondylitis. The CDR3 runs from the conserved cysteine through the conserved F or W.

TRBJ2-7,TRBV10-2,CASRETGVTYEQYF
TRBJ2-7,TRBV7-2,CASSFGVSGRAYEQYF
TRBJ1-2,TRBV6-5,CASSYSFRAVGYTF
TRBJ1-5,TRBV5-5,CASSSGTATQPQHF
TRBJ1-2,TRBV28,CASSLPWPGSNYGYTF
TRBJ1-3,TRBV11-3,CASSASRGLDTIYF
TRBJ1-5,TRBV6-2/TRBV6-3,CASSYPGTAGKPQHF
TRBJ2-5,TRBV7-9,CAGQIGREEETQYF
TRBJ2-7,TRBV20-1,CSASGPRSYEQYF
TRBJ2-7,TRBV12-3/TRBV12-4,CASSRELTYEQYF
TRBJ2-3,TRBV6-1,CASEGIGSTDTQYF
TRBJ2-1,TRBV12-5,CASGRNTGSKFF
TRBJ1-2,TRBV7-2,CASSLRSLYGYTF
TRBJ2-2,TRBV6-4,CASSADRASTGELFF
TRBJ2-7,TRBV5-1,CASSLAIGEQYF
TRBJ2-1,TRBV7-9,CASSRRTSGRTYNEQFF
TRBJ2-3,TRBV6-2/TRBV6-3,CASSQDFSGGTDTQYF
TRBJ1-3,TRBV7-9,CASSHGPNTIYF
TRBJ1-2,TRBV20-1,CSARDHKAYGYTF
TRBJ2-7,TRBV10-3,CATMGAGQGSSYEQYF
TRBJ2-3,TRBV15,CATSRGPAATDTQYF
TRBJ2-5,TRBV12-3/TRBV12-4,CASKARMGGETQYF
TRBJ1-3,TRBV2,CASRLQSGNTIYF
TRBJ2-7,TRBV20-1,CSASRGLGPYEQYF
TRBJ1-5,TRBV12-3/TRBV12-4,CASSFGQSNQPQHF
TRBJ2-1,TRBV7-2,CASSRFLGGSKQFF
TRBJ2-5,TRBV15,CATSRNRAEETQYF
TRBJ2-3,TRBV12-3/TRBV12-4,CASSLLAPITDTQYF
TRBJ2-2,TRBV24-1,CATSDWVGTRNTGELFF
TRBJ2-3,TRBV20-1,CSAELAGGSTDTQYF
TRBJ2-3,TRBV4-3,CASSQDGGLGDTQYF
TRBJ1-4,TRBV4-3,CASSQDLRTTNEKLFF
TRBJ1-1,TRBV29-1,CSVVRGTEAFF
TRBJ1-2,TRBV10-3,CAISLQGANYGYTF
TRBJ1-1,TRBV5-1,CASSLAVDLNTEAFF
TRBJ1-2,TRBV5-1,CASSLVRGAEGYTF